Sequencing of this T cell receptor (beta chain) was carried out in a study of CD8+CD57+ T cells in acquired aplastic anemia. Study as a whole: Mean DNA quantity obtained from sorted CD4+ and CD8+ cells was 2.5 to 4 ug.

Regarding the study as a whole: Significant differences in CD8+ Simpson's diversity were not observed between patients and controls. Researchers report that around 31 CD8+ CDR3 sequences appeared in both patients and controls.

Patients who underwent sequencing had shown CD8+CD57+ cell expansion by flow cytometry. Prior therapy had not been administered to any patient at the time of blood sampling. The study profiled TCR beta VDJ and CDR3 using genomic DNA as template. TCRdb reprocessed the reads with MiXCR, giving one entry per CDR3 protein. This sample has 150,000 to 200,000 distinct CDR3 sequences, with around 48% found just once. Deletions cut 6 bases from V and 0 bases from J, with 14 bases between. Germline CDR1 is MNHNS and CDR2 is SASEGT. The CDR3 spans 15 residues. Ten or more counts support this clonotype. As yet, its antigen is unknown.

This chain links TRBV6-1 with TRBJ1-1; D might be TRBD1 (6 bases). The receptor was derived from a human donor with aplastic anemia. Sample: sorted CD4+, CD8+, or CD8+CD57+ T cells (not recorded which) from PBMCs. The DNA for the CDR3 is TGTGCCAGCAGGATAACAGGGCGCATGAACACTGAAGCTTTCTTT. It is translated as CASRITGRMNTEAFF.